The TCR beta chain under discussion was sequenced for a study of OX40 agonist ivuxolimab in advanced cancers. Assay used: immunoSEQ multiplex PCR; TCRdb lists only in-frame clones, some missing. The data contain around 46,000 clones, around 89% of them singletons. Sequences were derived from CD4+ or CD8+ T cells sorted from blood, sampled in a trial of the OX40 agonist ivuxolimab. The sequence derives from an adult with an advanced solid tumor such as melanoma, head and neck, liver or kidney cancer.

CDR3 residues: CASSGQGGQETQYF. The CDR3 DNA sequence: TGTGCCAGCAGTGGACAGGGTGGGCAAGAGACCCAGTACTTC. The chain is built from TRBV2 and TRBJ2-5; 7 bases are shared with TRBD1. The CDR3 consists of 14 residues. In germline, CDR1 is SNHLY, CDR2 FYNNEI. V lost 4 bases to trimming and J lost 2 bases; unmatched junction nucleotides: 4. Combining the CDR3 with reference TRBV2 and TRBJ2-5 gives the whole variable domain EPEVTQTPSHQVTQMGQEVILRCVPISNHLYFYWYRQILGQKVEFLVSFYNNEISEKSEIFDDQFSVERPDGSNFTLKIRSTKLEDSAMYFCASSGQGGQETQYFGPGTRLLVL.